The 13 T cell receptor beta chains presented below share a single source sample, sequenced in a study of cytomegalovirus exposure and HLA in healthy donors. The study ran its PCR with 60 Vbeta and 13 Jbeta primers. Sequenced by immunoSEQ multiplex PCR; TCRdb stores in-frame clones only, minus some. The sample has more than 150,000 clones; roughly 80% are singletons. Sequenced: PBMCs. Receptors originate from a boy between 5 and 17 years old in good health and CMV-seronegative.

The chain has TRBV15 and TRBJ2-7, with D maybe TRBD2 (6 bases). Germline CDR1 is LNHNV and CDR2 is YYDKDF (reference sequence). Trimming cost V 5 bases and J 3 bases, with 11 bases left between them. The CDR3 covers 13 residues. This CDR3 reads CATSGGFLYEQYF. CDR3 coding DNA: TGTGCCACCAGCGGGGGGTTCCTCTACGAGCAGTACTTC. Based on the CDR3 plus reference TRBV15 and TRBJ2-7, the full variable domain is DAMVIQNPRYQVTQFGKPVTLSCSQTLNHNVMYWYQQKSSQAPKLLFHYYDKDFNNEADTPDNFQSRRPNTSFCFLDIRSPGLGDTAMYLCATSGGFLYEQYFGPGTRLTVT.

The rearrangement uses TRBV2 and TRBJ1-4; 7 positions agree with TRBD1. This CDR3 region has 15 residues. Trimming cost V 5 bases and J 4 bases; bases outside gene matches: 7. Germline V gives CDR1 SNHLY, CDR2 FYNNEI. The CDR3 sequence: CASSFTGTDNEKLFF. CDR3 coding DNA: TGTGCCAGCAGTTTTACCGGGACAGATAATGAAAAACTGTTTTTT.

The chain combines TRBV4-3 with TRBJ2-1, with D possibly being TRBD1 (6 bases). The CDR3 has 13 residues. Between the trimmed V and J ends, which lost 6 bases and 7 bases, there was a span of 13 bases. Germline V gene lookup returns CDR1 LGHNA and CDR2 YSLEER. CDR3: CASSPLTGNEQFF. The CDR3 bases are TGCGCCAGCAGTCCACTTACAGGGAATGAGCAGTTCTTC.

The chain recombines TRBV27 with TRBJ2-2; 8 bases are shared with TRBD1. J gave up 5 bases and V 7 bases, and 6 bases lay outside the gene matches. Per the germline V gene, CDR1 is MNHEY and CDR2 is SMNVEV (reference sequence). The CDR3 sequence is 14 residues long. The chain's CDR3 is CASIRRQGTGELFF. Here the CDR3 DNA reads TGTGCCAGCATACGACGACAGGGGACCGGGGAGCTGTTTTTT.

This chain links TRBV2 with TRBJ2-3; D is undetermined. V gave up 8 bases and J gave up 3 bases, with 15 bases separating them. The germline V gene encodes CDR1 SNHLY and CDR2 FYNNEI. The CDR3 covers 14 residues. The CDR3 loop reads CASRTLFLTDTQYF. CDR3 DNA sequence: TGTGCCAGCCGCACCCTATTTTTGACAGATACGCAGTATTTT.

This rearrangement joins TRBV10-2 to TRBJ2-3; 7 positions match TRBD1. The ends lost 4 bases at V and 1 base at J; junction bases unmatched: 5. Germline-derived CDR1 and CDR2 are WSHSY and SAAADI. The length of the CDR3 is 15 residues. CDR3 amino acids: CASSGRGLGTDTQYF. Written as DNA, the CDR3 is TGCGCCAGCAGTGGAAGGGGGCTTGGCACAGATACGCAGTATTTT.

The chain employs TRBV11-2 and TRBJ1-1; unclear D gene. Germline loops: CDR1 SGHAT, CDR2 FQNNGV. Trimming took 5 bases from V and 5 from J, leaving 9 bases between them. The CDR3 is made up of 12 amino acids. The CDR3 DNA follows: TGTGCCAGCAGCCCAAGAGGGACTGAAGCTTTCTTT. It is translated as CASSPRGTEAFF.

Only a few counts were recorded for this clone. This sequence joins TRBV5-6 and TRBJ1-6, with a possible D match to TRBD1 (5 bases). CDR1 is SGHDT, CDR2 YYEEEE, per germline. V gave up 1 base and J gave up 8 bases, with 22 bases separating them. There are 18 residues in the CDR3. In nucleotides, the CDR3 is TGTGCCAGCAGCTTGAGACAGACGGGGGTTTTGGCACATTCACCCCTCCACTTT. Amino acid sequence: CASSLRQTGVLAHSPLHF.

This clone was observed a few times. The genes are TRBV4-3 and TRBJ2-5, with 7 bases aligning to TRBD1. Near its end, the DNA agrees better with TRBJ2-7, so the J call may be wrong. The CDR3 has 16 amino acids. Germline CDR1 LGHNA, CDR2 YSLEER. The CDR3 DNA follows: TGCGCCAGCAGCCAGGAGACAGGGACCCTCTCCTACGAGCAGTACTTC. Translating it yields CASSQETGTLSYEQYF.

This chain joins TRBV7-2 and TRBJ1-1, with D possibly being TRBD1 (6 bases). In germline, CDR1 is SGHTA, CDR2 FQGNSA. The CDR3 runs 14 residues. V was trimmed by 4 bases and J by 9 bases, leaving 18 bases between them. The CDR3 here is CASSSPAEGGKAFF. DNA for the CDR3: TGTGCCAGCAGCTCCCCCGCTGAGGGGGGGAAAGCTTTCTTT.

The chain has TRBV6-4 and TRBJ1-5, with D hard to call. In germline, CDR1 is MRHNA, CDR2 SNTAGT. The CDR3 loop spans 18 amino acids. V dropped 0 bases and J dropped 7 bases, with 22 bases sitting between them. The CDR3 DNA follows: TGTGCCAGCAGTGACTCGACACCCTTCGCGGGTGGACGGCAGCCCCAGCATTTT. Its translation is CASSDSTPFAGGRQPQHF.

This chain's CDR3 is CAINAYGAGYTF. The CDR3 DNA sequence: TGTGCCATCAATGCGTACGGTGCGGGCTACACCTTC. V gene TRBV10-3 combines with J gene TRBJ1-2; D unresolved. The V gene lost 7 bases and the J gene lost 8 bases, with 14 bases spanning the gap. The CDR3 runs 12 residues. Germline V gene lookup returns CDR1 ENHRY and CDR2 SYGVKD.

This chain links TRBV5-1 with TRBJ2-1, with D perhaps TRBD1 (5 bases). Trimming shortened V by 2 bases and J by 9 bases, and 24 bases separated the two germline ends. CDR1 and CDR2 from the germline V gene are SGHRS and YFSETQ. The CDR3 sequence is 17 residues long. For the CDR3, the DNA is TGCGCCAGCAGCTTCGAGTCGGGCAGGGCTCTCAGCAGTGAGCAGTTCTTC. Translation gives CASSFESGRALSSEQFF.